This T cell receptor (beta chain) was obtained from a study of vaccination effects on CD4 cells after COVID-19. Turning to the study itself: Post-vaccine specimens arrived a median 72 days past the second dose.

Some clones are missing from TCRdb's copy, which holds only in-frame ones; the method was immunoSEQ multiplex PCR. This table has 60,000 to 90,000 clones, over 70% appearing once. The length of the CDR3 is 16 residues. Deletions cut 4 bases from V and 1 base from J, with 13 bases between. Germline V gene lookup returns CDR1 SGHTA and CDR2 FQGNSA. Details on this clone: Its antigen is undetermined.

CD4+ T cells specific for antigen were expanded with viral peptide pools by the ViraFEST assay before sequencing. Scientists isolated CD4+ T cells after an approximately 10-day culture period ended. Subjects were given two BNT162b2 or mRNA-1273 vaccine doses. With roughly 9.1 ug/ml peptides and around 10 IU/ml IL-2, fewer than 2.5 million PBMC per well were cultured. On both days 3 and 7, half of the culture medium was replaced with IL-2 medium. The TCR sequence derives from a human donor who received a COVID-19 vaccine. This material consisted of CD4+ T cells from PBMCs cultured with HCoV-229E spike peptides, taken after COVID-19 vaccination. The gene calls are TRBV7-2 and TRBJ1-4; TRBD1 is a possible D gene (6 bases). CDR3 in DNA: TGTGCCAGCAGCTCTGAGGGGGGGCTAACTAATGAAAAACTGTTTTTT. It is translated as CASSSEGGLTNEKLFF.